This T cell receptor (beta chain) stems from a study of blood T cell repertoires in COVID-19. Study overall: Collection of acute and convalescent COVID-19 samples took place in the United States, Italy and Spain. T cells, B-cell-depleted T cells, or PBMCs supplied cDNA or gDNA.

From germline, CDR1 is SGHVS and CDR2 FQNEAQ. The CDR3 runs to 15 residues. The trim removed 5 bases at V and 5 bases at J, leaving 12 bases unmatched. This clone has a handful of counts. Authors' methods: Amplifying reference gene primers gave estimates of nucleated cell counts. TCRdb keeps only in-frame clones here, not all; method: immunoSEQ multiplex PCR. Clonal size and the V and J genes are those of that table, whereas D and trimming came from the DNA. The data contain 30,000 to 35,000 clones, about 93% of them singletons. Sequenced sample: peripheral blood. The chain has TRBV7-8 and TRBJ2-7, with TRBD1 identical over 7 bases. The origin of this receptor is a human donor in a cohort sampled during active COVID-19. The CDR3 is CASSPRQGPSNEQYF. CDR3 sequence (DNA): TGTGCCAGCAGCCCCCGACAGGGCCCCTCGAACGAGCAGTACTTC.